The 21 T cell receptor beta chains given below trace back to one sample, sequenced in a study of cytomegalovirus exposure and HLA in healthy donors. Primers: 60 Vbeta forward and 13 Jbeta reverse. TCRdb keeps only in-frame clones here, not all; method: immunoSEQ multiplex PCR. The data hold about 97,000 clones, with roughly two thirds observed a single time. The sample taken for sequencing was PBMCs. The receptors stem from a man aged 40-55 years in good health and CMV-seronegative.

This rearrangement joins TRBV1 to TRBJ1-2. TRBV1 is designated a pseudogene. This CDR3 is 18 amino acids long. The chain's CDR3 is CTSSPGRWHGGPNYGYTF. The DNA of the CDR3 is TGCACCAGCAGCCCAGGTAGGTGGCACGGCGGGCCCAACTATGGCTACACCTTC.

The genes are TRBV7-9 and TRBJ2-3, with 9 bases that match TRBD2. Germline-derived CDR1 and CDR2 are SEHNR and FQNEAQ (reference sequence). Trimming took 6 bases from V and 1 from J; bases not matched to a gene: 5. The CDR3 spans 15 residues. The CDR3 region has the DNA TGTGCCAGCAGTTCCGGGACTAGCCGCACAGATACGCAGTATTTT. Its protein product is CASSSGTSRTDTQYF.

The table lists this clone with a few counts. The J gene is TRBJ1-4, the V gene TRBV5-8; no clear D. V was cut by 5 bases and J by 0 bases, with 20 bases left in between. CDR3 size: 18 residues. CDR1 and CDR2 (germline): SGHTS, YDEGEE. The CDR3: CASSGRLLLGATNEKLFF. Written as DNA, the CDR3 is TGTGCCAGCAGTGGAAGATTACTACTCGGTGCAACTAATGAAAAACTGTTTTTT. The full variable domain, in which reference TRBV5-8 and TRBJ1-4 provide the parts outside the CDR3, is EAGVTQSPTHLIKTRGQQATLRCSPISGHTSVYWYQQALGLGLQFLLWYDEGEERNRGNFPPRFSGRQFPNYSSELNVNALELEDSALYLCASSGRLLLGATNEKLFFGSGTQLSVL.

The V and J genes are TRBV7-7 and TRBJ2-5; 7 bases agree with TRBD1. The J segment lost 2 bases and the V segment lost 0 bases, leaving 3 bases of the junction unmatched. The CDR3 covers 15 residues. The V gene's germline CDR1 is SSHAT and CDR2 FNYEAQ (reference sequence). In nucleotides, the CDR3 is TGTGCCAGCAGCTTAGCAGAGGGACAGCAAGAGACCCAGTACTTC. Protein: CASSLAEGQQETQYF.

The chain couples TRBV29-1 to TRBJ1-1; D not certain. The CDR3 contains 12 residues. Per the germline V gene, CDR1 is SQVTM and CDR2 is ANQGSEA. The CDR3 is CVGSRRGFEAFF. In DNA form, the CDR3 reads TGCGTAGGTAGCAGACGCGGGTTTGAAGCTTTCTTT.

This chain links TRBV5-1 with TRBJ1-1; D unclear. The germline V gene encodes CDR1 SGHRS and CDR2 YFSETQ. V gave up 4 bases and J gave up 1 base, with 8 bases separating them. This CDR3 region has 13 residues. Written as DNA, the CDR3 is TGCGCCAGCAGCCCGGGGTGGAACACTGAAGCTTTCTTT. This encodes CASSPGWNTEAFF.

The chain uses TRBV30 and TRBJ1-4; no firm D call. Trimming shortened V by 2 bases and J by 3 bases, and 13 bases separated the two germline ends. The CDR3 is 15 residues long. The germline CDR1 and CDR2 sequences are GTSNPN and SVGIG (reference sequence). DNA for the CDR3: TGTGCCTGGAGTTTGACACATCCAGCTAATGAAAAACTGTTTTTT. Translated, it gives CAWSLTHPANEKLFF. Looking up the rest from reference TRBV30 and TRBJ1-4 gives the full variable domain: SQTIHQWPATLVQPVGSPLSLECTVEGTSNPNLYWYRQAAGRGLQLLFYSVGIGQISSEVPQNLSASRPQDRQFILSSKKLLLSDSGFYLCAWSLTHPANEKLFFGSGTQLSVL.

CDR3 nucleotide sequence: TGTGCCAGCAGCAAAGGGTCCCCCCCGTGGGGGGGCACCCAGTACTTC. Encoded protein: CASSKGSPPWGGTQYF. The chain has TRBV21-1 and TRBJ2-5; the table assigns TRBD2, which was not confirmed against the DNA. TRBV21-1 constitutes a pseudogene. The CDR3 has 16 residues.

The chain has TRBV5-6 and TRBJ2-7, with D tentatively TRBD2 (7 bases). CDR1 is SGHDT and CDR2 is YYEEEE in the germline V gene. This CDR3 has 18 residues. V lost 4 bases to trimming and J lost 1 base, with 24 bases between them. CDR3 nucleotides: TGTGCCAGCAGCCCACCAGGGAGGGGGGGACTAAGATCCTACGAGCAGTACTTC. Amino acids: CASSPPGRGGLRSYEQYF.

The V and J genes are TRBV7-6 and TRBJ2-5; TRBD2 might be the D (6 bases). CDR1 and CDR2 from the germline V gene are SGHVS and FNYEAQ. The CDR3 is 14 residues long. With 8 bases removed from V and 5 bases from J, the gap between germline ends came to 18 bases. CDR3 region: CASRHRPGDETQYF. CDR3 sequence (DNA): TGTGCCAGCCGACACCGTCCGGGGGATGAGACCCAGTACTTC.

The chain has TRBV29-1 and TRBJ2-5; 9 bases are shared with TRBD1. With 7 bases clipped from V and 5 bases from J, the junction kept 11 bases outside the gene matches. This CDR3 has 14 amino acids. CDR1 and CDR2 from the germline V gene are SQVTM and ANQGSEA. The CDR3 protein is CSAQRDRAYETQYF. CDR3 nucleotides: TGCAGCGCACAACGGGACAGGGCGTATGAGACCCAGTACTTC. Full variable domain (remainder filled in from reference TRBV29-1 and TRBJ2-5): SAVISQKPSRDICQRGTSLTIQCQVDSQVTMMFWYRQQPGQSLTLIATANQGSEATYESGFVIDKFPISRPNLTFSTLTVSNMSPEDSSIYLCSAQRDRAYETQYFGPGTRLLVL.

The V gene is TRBV4-1, the J gene TRBJ1-5; tentative D call: TRBD1 (5 bases). V was trimmed by 4 bases and J by 0 bases, leaving 10 bases between them. This CDR3 comprises 15 residues. Per germline, CDR1 MGHRA and CDR2 YSYEKL. Written as DNA, the CDR3 is TGCGCCAGCAGCCTCAGGGAAAATAGCAATCAGCCCCAGCATTTT. The encoded protein is CASSLRENSNQPQHF.

The rearrangement links TRBV10-3 to TRBJ1-2; D call uncertain. Per germline, CDR1 ENHRY and CDR2 SYGVKD. V lost 4 bases and J lost 7, with 13 bases in between. The CDR3 is 13 amino acids. The CDR3 loop reads CAISVDKITGYTF. CDR3 bases: TGTGCCATCAGTGTTGACAAGATAACTGGCTACACCTTC.

V and J are TRBV6-1 and TRBJ1-1; D remains unclear. Germline V gene data show CDR1 as MNHNS and CDR2 as SASEGT. The V gene lost 0 bases and the J gene lost 4 bases, with 9 bases spanning the gap. This CDR3 has 14 residues. As DNA, the CDR3 is TGTGCCAGCAGTGAAGCGGCCAGGCTCACTGAAGCTTTCTTT. As protein: CASSEAARLTEAFF.

This chain links TRBV5-4 with TRBJ1-1; D is possibly TRBD1 (6 bases). The CDR3 length is 14 residues. V lost 0 bases and J 7 bases, leaving 13 bases between the germline ends. Per germline, CDR1 SGHNT and CDR2 YYREEE (reference sequence). This chain's CDR3 is CASSLGQGMGEAFF. CDR3 nucleotide sequence: TGTGCCAGCAGCTTGGGCCAGGGGATGGGTGAAGCTTTCTTT.

The V and J genes are TRBV19 and TRBJ1-1, with D maybe TRBD1 (5 bases). V gave up 3 bases and J gave up 7 bases, with 18 bases separating them. Germline CDR1 and CDR2: LNHDA and SQIVND (reference sequence). CDR3 length: 15 residues. The CDR3 DNA is TGTGCCAGTAGTATTATCGGGGCAGGGAGGGATGAAGCTTTCTTT. It encodes CASSIIGAGRDEAFF.

This clone appeared a single time. V usage is TRBV7-9 and J usage is TRBJ2-5; D remains ambiguous. The V gene's germline CDR1 is SEHNR and CDR2 FQNEAQ (reference sequence). Trimming removed 0 bases from V and 2 bases from J, with 10 bases in between. CDR3 length: 15 residues. CDR3 nucleotide sequence: TGTGCCAGCAGCTTAGCGTTTCGTCTTCAAGAGACCCAGTACTTC. This sequence encodes CASSLAFRLQETQYF. Using reference TRBV7-9 and TRBJ2-5 for the parts outside the CDR3, the full variable domain is DTGVSQNPRHKITKRGQNVTFRCDPISEHNRLYWYRQTLGQGPEFLTYFQNEAQLEKSRLLSDRFSAERPKGSFSTLEIQRTEQGDSAMYLCASSLAFRLQETQYFGPGTRLLVL.

The rearrangement joins TRBV19 to TRBJ1-2, with D tentatively TRBD1 (5 bases). Germline assignment: CDR1 LNHDA and CDR2 SQIVND (reference sequence). V lost 6 bases to trimming and J lost 2 bases, with 13 bases between them. The CDR3 contains 14 residues. CDR3 DNA sequence: TGTGCCAGTAGCCGCGACAGAGGCAACTATGGCTACACCTTC. Translation gives CASSRDRGNYGYTF.

V usage is TRBV19 and J usage is TRBJ1-5; D possibly corresponds to TRBD1 (6 bases). Trimming pared 8 bases from V and 0 bases from J, leaving 8 bases between. The CDR3 is made up of 13 amino acids. The germline V gene has CDR1 LNHDA and CDR2 SQIVND (reference sequence). The CDR3 is CASPGDSNQPQHF. CDR3 coding DNA: TGTGCCAGTCCAGGGGATAGCAATCAGCCCCAGCATTTT.

This chain links TRBV5-4 with TRBJ2-1; D gene uncertain. The V end was cut by 5 bases, the J end by 0 bases, with 12 bases between. The CDR3 sequence is 15 residues long. CDR1 and CDR2 from the germline V gene are SGHNT and YYREEE (reference sequence). The CDR3 region is CASSFTDFSYNEQFF. The CDR3 coding sequence is TGTGCCAGCAGTTTTACAGATTTCTCCTACAATGAGCAGTTCTTC.

This chain joins TRBV27 and TRBJ2-7, with TRBD2 as a possible D gene (5 bases). V was pared by 7 bases and J by 2 bases, with 12 bases between. In germline, CDR1 is MNHEY, CDR2 SMNVEV (reference sequence). This CDR3 comprises 13 residues. CDR3 DNA sequence: TGTGCCAGCACCTCGAGGGTCACCTACGAGCAGTACTTC. Its translation is CASTSRVTYEQYF.